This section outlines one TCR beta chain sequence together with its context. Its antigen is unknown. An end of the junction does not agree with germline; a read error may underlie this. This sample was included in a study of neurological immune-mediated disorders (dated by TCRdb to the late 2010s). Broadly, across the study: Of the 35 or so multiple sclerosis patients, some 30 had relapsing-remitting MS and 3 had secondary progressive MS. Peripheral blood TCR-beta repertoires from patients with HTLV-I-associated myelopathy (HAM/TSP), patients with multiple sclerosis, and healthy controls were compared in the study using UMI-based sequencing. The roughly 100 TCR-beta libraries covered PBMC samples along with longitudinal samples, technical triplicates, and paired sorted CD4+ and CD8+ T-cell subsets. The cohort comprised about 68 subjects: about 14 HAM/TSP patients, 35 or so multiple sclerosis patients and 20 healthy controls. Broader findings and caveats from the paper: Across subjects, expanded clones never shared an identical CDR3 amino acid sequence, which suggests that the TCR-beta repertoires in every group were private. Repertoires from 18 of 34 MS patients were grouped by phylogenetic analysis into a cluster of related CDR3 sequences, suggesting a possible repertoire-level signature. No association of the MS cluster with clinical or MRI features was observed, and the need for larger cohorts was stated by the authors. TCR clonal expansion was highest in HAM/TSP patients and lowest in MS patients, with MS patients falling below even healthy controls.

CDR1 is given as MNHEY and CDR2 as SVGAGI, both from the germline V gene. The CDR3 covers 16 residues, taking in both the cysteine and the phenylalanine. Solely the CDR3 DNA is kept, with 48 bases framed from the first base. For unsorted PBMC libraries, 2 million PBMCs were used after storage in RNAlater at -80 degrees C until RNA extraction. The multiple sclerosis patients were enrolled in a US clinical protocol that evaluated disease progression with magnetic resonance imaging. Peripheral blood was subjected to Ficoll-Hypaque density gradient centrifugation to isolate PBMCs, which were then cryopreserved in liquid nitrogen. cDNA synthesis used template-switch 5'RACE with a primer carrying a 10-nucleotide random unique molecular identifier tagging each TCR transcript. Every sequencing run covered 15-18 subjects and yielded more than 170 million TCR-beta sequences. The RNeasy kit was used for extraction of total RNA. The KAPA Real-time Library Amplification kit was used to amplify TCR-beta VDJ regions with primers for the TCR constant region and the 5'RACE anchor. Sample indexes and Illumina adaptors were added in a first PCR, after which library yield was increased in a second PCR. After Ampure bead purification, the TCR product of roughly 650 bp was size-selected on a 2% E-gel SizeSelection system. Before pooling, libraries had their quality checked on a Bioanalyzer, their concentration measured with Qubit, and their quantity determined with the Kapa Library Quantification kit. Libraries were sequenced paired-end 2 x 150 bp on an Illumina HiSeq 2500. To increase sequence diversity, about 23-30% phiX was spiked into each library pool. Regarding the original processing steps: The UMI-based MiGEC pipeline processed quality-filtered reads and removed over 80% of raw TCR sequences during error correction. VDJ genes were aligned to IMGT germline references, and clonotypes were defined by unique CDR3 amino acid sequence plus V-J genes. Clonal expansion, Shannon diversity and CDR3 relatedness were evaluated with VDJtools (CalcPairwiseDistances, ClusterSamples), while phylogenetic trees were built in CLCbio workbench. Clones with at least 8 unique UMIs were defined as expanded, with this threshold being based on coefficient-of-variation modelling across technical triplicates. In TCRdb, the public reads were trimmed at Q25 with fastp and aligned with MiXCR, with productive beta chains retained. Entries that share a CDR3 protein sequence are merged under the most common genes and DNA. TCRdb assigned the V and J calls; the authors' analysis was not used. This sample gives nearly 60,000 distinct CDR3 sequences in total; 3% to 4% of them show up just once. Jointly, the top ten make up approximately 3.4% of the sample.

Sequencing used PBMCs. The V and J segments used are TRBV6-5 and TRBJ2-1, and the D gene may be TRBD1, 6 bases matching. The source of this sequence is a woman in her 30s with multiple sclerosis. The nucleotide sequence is TGTGCCAGCTGCTACACTGGGACACCCTCCTACAATGTGCAGTTCTTC. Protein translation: CASCYTGTPSYNVQFF.